This T cell receptor (beta chain) was profiled in a study of T cell responses to AZD1222 COVID-19 vaccine. The CDR3 sequence is 12 residues long. CDR1 MDHEN and CDR2 SYDVKM come from the germline V gene. The ends were cut back, 2 bases at V and 8 bases at J, with 9 bases in the middle. Libraries were prepared by immunoSEQ multiplex PCR; TCRdb keeps only in-frame clonotypes and omits some of them. This table has about 120,000 clones, about 89% appearing once. The chain joins TRBV28 to TRBJ1-1, with a tentative D call TRBD1 (6 bases). Specimen: peripheral blood, collected on day 0 of AZD1222 vaccination. This sequence was found in an adult in good health. CDR3 region: CASSLNQGEAFF. CDR3 in DNA: TGTGCCAGCAGTTTAAACCAGGGGGAAGCTTTCTTT.